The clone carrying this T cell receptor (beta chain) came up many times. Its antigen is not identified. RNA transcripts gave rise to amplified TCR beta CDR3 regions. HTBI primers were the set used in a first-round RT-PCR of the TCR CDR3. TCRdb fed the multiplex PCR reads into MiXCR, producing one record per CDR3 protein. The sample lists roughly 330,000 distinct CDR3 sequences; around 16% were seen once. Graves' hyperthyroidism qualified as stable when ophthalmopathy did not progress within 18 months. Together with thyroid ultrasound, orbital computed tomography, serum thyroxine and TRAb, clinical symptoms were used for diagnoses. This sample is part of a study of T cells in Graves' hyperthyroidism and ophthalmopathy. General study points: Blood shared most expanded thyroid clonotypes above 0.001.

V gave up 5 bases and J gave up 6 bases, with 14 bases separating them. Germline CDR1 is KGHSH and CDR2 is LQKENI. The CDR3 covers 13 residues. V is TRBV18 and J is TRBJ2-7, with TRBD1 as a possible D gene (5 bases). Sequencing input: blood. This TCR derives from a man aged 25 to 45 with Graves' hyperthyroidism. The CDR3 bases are TGTGCCAGCTCATACCAGGGTAACCCCGAGCAGTACTTC. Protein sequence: CASSYQGNPEQYF. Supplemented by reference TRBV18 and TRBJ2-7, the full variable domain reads NAGVMQNPRHLVRRRGQEARLRCSPMKGHSHVYWYRQLPEEGLKFMVYLQKENIIDESGMPKERFSAEFPKEGPSILRIQQVVRGDSAAYFCASSYQGNPEQYFGPGTRLTVT.